These 3 T cell receptor beta chains were sequenced from one sample in a study of blood T cell repertoires in COVID-19. Here immunoSEQ multiplex PCR was the method, and the copy in TCRdb shows in-frame clones only, minus some. Altogether tens of thousands of clones are present, about nine tenths being singletons, with the ten largest covering over 15%. The sample comprised peripheral blood. These TCRs come from a man older than 75 in a cohort sampled during active COVID-19.

The CDR3 DNA reads as TGTGCCAGCAGTGAGACGGACAGTTCTAATTCACCCCTCCACTTT. Protein sequence: CASSETDSSNSPLHF. The chain employs TRBV2 and TRBJ1-6, with D tentatively TRBD1 (6 bases). The V and J ends lost 3 bases and 6 bases respectively, with 12 bases between them. From germline, CDR1 is SNHLY and CDR2 FYNNEI. CDR3 length: 15 amino acids.

This clone was seen a single time. The chain uses TRBV15 and TRBJ2-3, with D perhaps TRBD1 (5 bases). The CDR3 is 15 amino acids. The ends were cut back, 3 bases at V and 0 bases at J, with 10 bases in the middle. The germline gives CDR1 LNHNV, CDR2 YYDKDF (reference sequence). The CDR3 DNA reads TGTGCCACCAGCAGGGAGAGACAGAGCACAGATACGCAGTATTTT. This encodes CATSRERQSTDTQYF. The full variable domain, in which reference TRBV15 and TRBJ2-3 provide the parts outside the CDR3, is DAMVIQNPRYQVTQFGKPVTLSCSQTLNHNVMYWYQQKSSQAPKLLFHYYDKDFNNEADTPDNFQSRRPNTSFCFLDIRSPGLGDTAMYLCATSRERQSTDTQYFGPGTRLTVL.

The V gene is TRBV12-3 or TRBV12-4, the J gene TRBJ1-5; D might be TRBD1 (5 bases). This CDR3 contains 13 residues. The ends were cut back, 4 bases at V and 3 bases at J, with 7 bases in the middle. CDR3 DNA: TGTGCCAGCAGTTCCAGGGTCAATCAGCCCCAGCATTTT. The encoded protein is CASSSRVNQPQHF.